The 23 T cell receptor beta chains in this list originate from one sample, sequenced in a study of T cells in Graves' hyperthyroidism and ophthalmopathy. RNA transcripts gave rise to amplified TCR beta CDR3 regions. The HTBI set primed first-round TCR CDR3 RT-PCR. TCRdb re-analysed the multiplex PCR reads in MiXCR, keeping a single row per CDR3 protein. Counted here are roughly 560,000 distinct CDR3 sequences, roughly 14% occurring once; the ten biggest clones make up roughly 4.3%. Sequencing input: blood. Receptor source: a woman in her thirties or forties with Graves' ophthalmopathy.

This clonotype occurred many times. The chain is built from TRBV19 and TRBJ1-5; D call uncertain. V shed 3 bases and J shed 6 bases, with 9 bases lying between them. Germline CDR1 LNHDA, CDR2 SQIVND (reference sequence). The CDR3 is made up of 13 amino acids. In DNA form, the CDR3 reads TGTGCCAGTAGTATTTCGCCGGTTCAGCCCCAGCATTTT. Its protein is CASSISPVQPQHF.

The chain joins TRBV7-8 to TRBJ1-5; possibly TRBD1 for D (5 bases). The CDR3 has 13 residues. Germline CDR1 SGHVS, CDR2 FQNEAQ. V was clipped by 4 bases and J by 6 bases, with 10 bases between them. This CDR3 reads CASSSGLGQPQHF. CDR3 coding DNA: TGTGCCAGCAGCTCAGGGTTGGGTCAGCCCCAGCATTTT.

This clonotype was picked up a small number of times. The chain links TRBV4-1 to TRBJ2-1; TRBD2 agrees at 7 bases. J lost 6 bases, V lost 5 bases, and 10 bases had no gene match. This CDR3 region has 15 residues. Germline loops: CDR1 MGHRA, CDR2 YSYEKL. The CDR3 nucleotides are TGCGCCAGCAGCGCTCCCCGAGCGGGACCCAATGAGCAGTTCTTC. Its protein product is CASSAPRAGPNEQFF.

This clonotype came up many times. This chain joins TRBV28 and TRBJ1-5; 7 positions match TRBD1. The CDR3 is 17 residues long. In germline, CDR1 is MDHEN, CDR2 SYDVKM. With V trimmed by 3 bases and J by 4 bases, 12 bases remained unmatched. The CDR3 DNA follows: TGTGCCAGCAGTTTCGGAGGACAGGTACCTGCTAATCAGCCCCAGCATTTT. It translates to CASSFGGQVPANQPQHF.

The chain is built from TRBV19 and TRBJ1-5; tentative D call: TRBD1 (5 bases). The CDR3 has 15 amino acids. V was clipped by 3 bases and J by 2 bases, with 11 bases between them. The germline V gene has CDR1 LNHDA and CDR2 SQIVND (reference sequence). CDR3 loop: CASSIHRPGNQPQHF. The CDR3 DNA is TGTGCCAGTAGTATTCACAGGCCAGGCAATCAGCCCCAGCATTTT.

This clonotype has at least ten counts. Sequence at one end of the junction differs from germline and may be a read error. This chain links TRBV25-1 with TRBJ1-2; 7 bases are shared with TRBD1. The CDR3 is made up of 13 amino acids. Germline V CDR1 and CDR2: MGHDK, SYGVNS. The CDR3 loop is CAGSKKDRAGYTF. DNA for the CDR3: TGTGCCGGCAGCAAAAAAGACAGGGCTGGCTACACCTTC.

This clonotype was picked up many times. This chain joins TRBV10-3 and TRBJ1-1; D remains unclear. Trimming removed 8 bases at V and 1 base at J, with 11 bases between. Germline V gene sequence: CDR1 ENHRY, CDR2 SYGVKD. This CDR3 contains 13 residues. In DNA, the CDR3 is TGTGCCATCGCAAACCCACCGAACACTGAAGCTTTCTTT. This encodes CAIANPPNTEAFF.

This chain joins TRBV4-3 and TRBJ2-5, with TRBD2 matching 7 bases. The germline V gene encodes CDR1 LGHNA and CDR2 YSLEER. J lost 5 bases, V lost 2 bases, and 11 bases had no gene match. The CDR3 is 16 amino acids. The CDR3 DNA reads TGCGCCAGCAGCCAACGGCCTAGCGGCGACGGGGAGACCCAGTACTTC. The encoded protein is CASSQRPSGDGETQYF.

This clonotype came up many times. The CDR3 DNA follows: TGTGCCAGCAGTTTGGACTCTAAGTCGGTGAAAGAGACCCAGTACTTC. This encodes CASSLDSKSVKETQYF. V gene TRBV28 combines with J gene TRBJ2-5, with D maybe TRBD2 (5 bases). CDR1 and CDR2 from the germline V gene are MDHEN and SYDVKM. CDR3 length: 16 amino acids. With 3 bases removed from V and 3 bases from J, the gap between germline ends came to 17 bases.

This clonotype was recorded many times. The rearrangement links TRBV2 to TRBJ2-2; D remains unclear. Deletions cut 4 bases from V and 2 bases from J, with 5 bases between. This CDR3 region has 13 residues. Germline CDR1 SNHLY, CDR2 FYNNEI. The CDR3 loop is CASSVRNTGELFF. The CDR3 DNA follows: TGTGCCAGCAGTGTTCGTAACACCGGGGAGCTGTTTTTT.

This clonotype came up many times. The chain is built from TRBV6-2 or TRBV6-3 and TRBJ1-1; D is unresolved. Germline V gene sequence: CDR1 MNHEY, CDR2 SVGEGT. The CDR3 loop spans 14 amino acids. V lost 7 bases to trimming and J lost 7 bases, with 19 bases between them. DNA for the CDR3: TGTGCCAGCAACTCAGAACGTAGGTCAGGTGAAGCTTTCTTT. This gives the protein CASNSERRSGEAFF.

The sample holds many counts of this clonotype. The V gene is TRBV2, the J gene TRBJ1-2; TRBD1 aligns across 9 bases. The germline CDR1 and CDR2 sequences are SNHLY and FYNNEI. The CDR3 sequence is 15 residues long. V was clipped by 7 bases and J by 6 bases; unmatched bases: 12. Written as DNA, the CDR3 is TGTGCCAGCAACGAACCAAGGACAGGGGATGATGGCTACACCTTC. Its translation is CASNEPRTGDDGYTF. Based on the CDR3 plus reference TRBV2 and TRBJ1-2, the full variable domain is EPEVTQTPSHQVTQMGQEVILRCVPISNHLYFYWYRQILGQKVEFLVSFYNNEISEKSEIFDDQFSVERPDGSNFTLKIRSTKLEDSAMYFCASNEPRTGDDGYTFGSGTRLTVV.

This clonotype occurred many times. The V call is TRBV28, the J call TRBJ1-5; no clear D. Germline loops: CDR1 MDHEN, CDR2 SYDVKM. V was clipped by 5 bases and J by 7 bases, with 9 bases between them. The CDR3 is 12 residues long. The CDR3: CASSGQAQPQHF. The CDR3 DNA is TGTGCCAGCAGTGGTCAAGCCCAGCCCCAGCATTTT.

V usage is TRBV28 and J usage is TRBJ1-2, with D maybe TRBD1 (6 bases). Trimming removed 5 bases from V and 8 bases from J, with 6 bases in between. The CDR3 contains 10 residues. The germline V gene encodes CDR1 MDHEN and CDR2 SYDVKM. CDR3 protein: CASSGQGYTF. CDR3 in DNA: TGTGCCAGCAGTGGACAGGGCTACACCTTC.

This clonotype was found many times. CDR3 nucleotide sequence: TGTGCCAGCAGTTATGGTTACGCGGTCGATCCCCGCTACGAGCAGTACTTC. As protein: CASSYGYAVDPRYEQYF. The chain carries TRBV6-5 and TRBJ2-7, with D hard to call. CDR1 is MNHEY and CDR2 is SVGAGI in the germline V gene. The V end was cut by 3 bases, the J end by 3 bases, with 21 bases between. The CDR3 extends over 17 amino acids.

This clonotype was recorded many times. The chain joins TRBV29-1 to TRBJ2-7, with 7 bases that match TRBD1. This CDR3 spans 12 amino acids. The germline V gene encodes CDR1 SQVTM and CDR2 ANQGSEA. V lost 4 bases, J lost 2 bases, and 2 bases stayed unmatched. CDR3 bases: TGCAGCGTTGGGGACAGCCCCTACGAGCAGTACTTC. Protein sequence: CSVGDSPYEQYF.

The V gene is TRBV30, the J gene TRBJ2-1, with 7 bases lining up with TRBD2. Germline lookup yields CDR1 GTSNPN and CDR2 SVGIG (reference sequence). This CDR3 contains 15 residues. V lost 1 base and J lost 4; bases outside the gene matches: 7. The CDR3 reads CAWSAQLAEYNEQFF. CDR3 DNA: TGTGCCTGGAGTGCTCAGCTAGCGGAATACAATGAGCAGTTCTTC.

This clonotype was picked up many times. The chain combines TRBV9 with TRBJ2-5, with 12 positions matching TRBD2. The CDR3 consists of 15 residues. Germline CDR1 is SGDLS and CDR2 is YYNGEE. V dropped 3 bases and J dropped 4; count of bases not matched to a gene: 4. The CDR3, as DNA: TGTGCCAGCAGCGCAGGACTAGCGGGACGAGAGACCCAGTACTTC. This translates into CASSAGLAGRETQYF. Variable domain in full (rest from reference TRBV9 and TRBJ2-5): DSGVTQTPKHLITATGQRVTLRCSPRSGDLSVYWYQQSLDQGLQFLIQYYNGEERAKGNILERFSAQQFPDLHSELNLSSLELGDSALYFCASSAGLAGRETQYFGPGTRLLVL.

This clonotype was recorded at least ten times. The chain combines TRBV11-2 with TRBJ2-7; D is unresolved. From germline, CDR1 is SGHAT and CDR2 FQNNGV. V shed 5 bases and J shed 3 bases, with 14 bases lying between them. This CDR3 is built from 14 residues. The chain's CDR3 is CASSRTGSLYEQYF. The CDR3 coding sequence is TGTGCCAGCAGCCGCACCGGGTCGCTCTACGAGCAGTACTTC.

The sample holds many counts of this clonotype. The chain carries TRBV5-1 and TRBJ2-7; the D gene is possibly TRBD2 (5 bases). Germline lookup yields CDR1 SGHRS and CDR2 YFSETQ. This CDR3 is 15 amino acids long. Between the trimmed V and J ends, which lost 2 bases and 2 bases, there was a span of 14 bases. CDR3 protein: CASSLGDYSTYEQYF. The CDR3 region has the DNA TGCGCCAGCAGCTTAGGAGACTACTCCACCTACGAGCAGTACTTC.

About this clonotype: An end of the junction differs from the germline gene, which may be a read error. The CDR3 sequence: CATSDLFSAGGNSGELFF. The CDR3 region has the DNA TGTGCCACCAGTGATTTGTTCTCGGCGGGAGGTAACAGCGGGGAGTTGTTTTTT. V is TRBV24-1 and J is TRBJ2-2; 8 bases match TRBD2. Germline V gene lookup returns CDR1 KGHDR and CDR2 SFDVKD. The CDR3 totals 18 residues.

The V gene is TRBV24-1, the J gene TRBJ2-5, with 8 bases fitting TRBD1. The CDR3 sequence is 14 residues long. Germline V lookup: CDR1 KGHDR, CDR2 SFDVKD. Trimming cost V 5 bases and J 2 bases; bases outside gene matches: 3. CDR3 nucleotides: TGTGCCACCAGTGCGGACAGGGTGCAAGAGACCCAGTACTTC. The encoded protein is CATSADRVQETQYF.

This chain links TRBV19 with TRBJ1-3; D is uncertain. Germline CDR1 is LNHDA and CDR2 is SQIVND (reference sequence). The V and J ends lost 5 bases and 0 bases respectively, with 20 bases between them. This CDR3 has 18 amino acids. This chain's CDR3 is CASSRDPILIFSGNTIYF. Here the CDR3 DNA reads TGTGCCAGTAGTCGGGATCCGATACTCATTTTCTCTGGAAACACCATATATTTT. Full variable domain (missing parts from reference TRBV19 and TRBJ1-3): DGGITQSPKYLFRKEGQNVTLSCEQNLNHDAMYWYRQDPGQGLRLIYYSQIVNDFQKGDIAEGYSVSREKKESFPLTVTSAQKNPTAFYLCASSRDPILIFSGNTIYFGEGSWLTVV.